Listed below are T cell receptor beta chains from one sample, sequenced in a study of cytomegalovirus exposure and HLA in healthy donors. Sequencing used immunoSEQ multiplex PCR; TCRdb keeps in-frame clones, though not all of them. The sample table sets out 120,000 to 150,000 clones. Source material: PBMCs. These receptors originate from a man aged 40-49 years in good health and CMV-seronegative. Each CDR3 is given with its conserved first and last residue. Each record gives: D gene, J gene, CDR3 length, V gene, CDR3 DNA, CDR3 protein. D genes are given only for firm matches.

. TRBJ2-7 12 TRBV5-1 TGCGCCAGCAGCCGAGAACCCTACGAGCAGTACTTC CASSREPYEQYF
TRBD1 TRBJ1-5 16 TRBV5-6 TGTGCCAGCAGCACCGACAGGGGAAGGGGCAATCAGCCCCAGCATTTT CASSTDRGRGNQPQHF
TRBD1 TRBJ2-7 18 TRBV18 TGTGCCAGCTCACCGTCCGGGACAGGGGGCTTTTTTCCCTACGAGCAGTACTTC CASSPSGTGGFFPYEQYF
TRBD1 TRBJ1-3 15 TRBV11-3 TGTGCCAGCAGCCTAGGACAGGGCTCTGGAAACACCATATATTTT CASSLGQGSGNTIYF
. TRBJ2-1 14 TRBV11-2 TGTGCCAGCAGCTTAGTGAGGTCTTTGAATGAGCAGTTCTTC CASSLVRSLNEQFF
. TRBJ1-2 14 TRBV2 TGTGCCAGCAGTGAACCCACCCGGGGTCATGGCTACACCTTC CASSEPTRGHGYTF
TRBD2 TRBJ2-3 15 TRBV7-6 TGTGCCAGCAGCATACAGCGGGGGGGCCCAGATACGCAGTATTTT CASSIQRGGPDTQYF
TRBD1 TRBJ2-7 14 TRBV6-5 TGTGCCAGCAGTCCCCCTGGGACAGTCTACGAGCAGTACTTC CASSPPGTVYEQYF
. TRBJ2-3 16 TRBV10-3 TGTGCCATCAGTTCTCGGACAGACCTTCCCCCAGATACGCAGTATTTT CAISSRTDLPPDTQYF
. TRBJ1-6 17 TRBV14 TGTGCCAGCAGCCAAGACAGGACAGTGGCAGCAAATTCACCCCTCCACTTT CASSQDRTVAANSPLHF
. TRBJ2-2 14 TRBV14 TGTGCCAGCAGCCAAGAGGTTCCGGGGGGGGAGCTGTTTTTT CASSQEVPGGELFF
. TRBJ1-6 14 TRBV7-8 TGTGCCAGCAACCACGGGACAACGGAATCACCCCTCCACTTT CASNHGTTESPLHF
. TRBJ2-3 16 TRBV6-5 TGTGCCAGCAGTTACTCGAGGACTACCTCTGCCGATACGCAGTATTTT CASSYSRTTSADTQYF
TRBD1 TRBJ1-4 14 TRBV6-1 TGTGCCAGTTTTGTGGGACAGCTTAATGAAAAACTGTTTTTT CASFVGQLNEKLFF
TRBD1 TRBJ1-4 12 TRBV29-1 TGCAGCGGAAGACAGGGAAATGAAAAACTGTTTTTT CSGRQGNEKLFF
TRBD1 TRBJ1-1 16 TRBV9 TGTGCCAGCAGCGTAGTGATCGGACAGGGAGGGACTGAAGCTTTCTTT CASSVVIGQGGTEAFF
TRBD1 TRBJ1-4 13 TRBV7-2 TGTGCCAGCAGCCAGGGGGGAAGGGAAAAACTGTTTTTT CASSQGGREKLFF
. TRBJ2-7 13 TRBV12-1 TGTGCCAGCAGATACAGGGGGTCCTACGAGCAGTACTTC CASRYRGSYEQYF
. TRBJ1-6 15 TRBV14 TGTGCCAGCAGCCAAGACCTGGAGGTTGATTCACCCCTCCACTTT CASSQDLEVDSPLHF
. TRBJ1-5 14 TRBV6-1 TGTGCCAGCAGTGAAGAGGGCGGGAATCAGCCCCAGCATTTT CASSEEGGNQPQHF
TRBD1 TRBJ2-7 13 TRBV5-1 TGCGCCAGCAGCTTCAACAGGGGTAGGGAGCAGTACTTC CASSFNRGREQYF
TRBD1 TRBJ1-2 12 TRBV29-1 TGCAGCGTTGAACGGGAGGGGGCTGGCTACACCTTC CSVEREGAGYTF
TRBD1 TRBJ2-7 16 TRBV7-8 TGTGCCAGCAGCTTAAGGGATAGGGGACAGGGGAATGAGCAGTACTTC CASSLRDRGQGNEQYF
. TRBJ2-3 12 TRBV12-5 TGTGCTAGTGGTTTGTTCGGGAATACGCAGTATTTT CASGLFGNTQYF
. TRBJ2-1 14 TRBV4-3 TGCGCCAGCAGGGGGAGCAGGACAGCCAATGAGCAGTTCTTC CASRGSRTANEQFF
TRBD1 TRBJ2-1 13 TRBV14 TGTGCCAGCAGCTTAGGGACAGGGAATGAGCAGTTCTTC CASSLGTGNEQFF
TRBD1 TRBJ1-2 14 TRBV2 TGTGCCGTCACTCGGGACAGCACACTCTATGGCTACACCTTC CAVTRDSTLYGYTF
. TRBJ2-7 13 TRBV4-1 TGCGCCAGCAGCCAAGATGGGAGAAAGGAGCAGTACTTC CASSQDGRKEQYF
. TRBJ2-3 14 TRBV11-2 TGTGCCAGCAGCCCCGGGACACAGCCAGATACGCAGTATTTT CASSPGTQPDTQYF
. TRBJ2-7 15 TRBV11-2 TGTGCCAGCAGCACGCTGACAGGCTACAAGGACGAGCAGTACTTC CASSTLTGYKDEQYF
. TRBJ1-5 15 TRBV5-1 TGCGCCAGCAGCCCCGGGGGAAACAGCAATCAGTCCCAGCATTTT CASSPGGNSNQSQHF
. TRBJ1-6 13 TRBV11-1 TGTGCCAGCAGCTCGAGTCATAATTCACCCCTCCACTTT CASSSSHNSPLHF
. TRBJ1-1 13 TRBV7-3 TGTGCCAGCAGCTATTCACGGTCTACTGAAGCTTTCTTT CASSYSRSTEAFF
TRBD1 TRBJ2-5 15 TRBV7-7 TGTGCCAGCAGCCAACTACAGGGGCCCCAAGAGACCCAGTACTTC CASSQLQGPQETQYF
TRBD1 TRBJ1-1 13 TRBV7-6 TGTGCCAGCAGCTTAGAACAGGGGACTGAAGCTTTCTTT CASSLEQGTEAFF
. TRBJ2-7 14 TRBV4-2 TGTGCCAGCAGCCAAGTTTCCCAGATGGACGAGCAGTACTTC CASSQVSQMDEQYF
TRBD1 TRBJ1-1 18 TRBV7-3 TGTGCCAGCAGCTTAATACGGGACAGCAAACCTATGAACACTGAAGCTTTCTTT CASSLIRDSKPMNTEAFF
TRBD2 TRBJ2-4 15 TRBV5-1 TGCGCCAGCAGACCAGCGGGGGGGGCCAAAAACATTCAGTACTTC CASRPAGGAKNIQYF
. TRBJ1-3 16 TRBV5-1 TGCGCCAGCAGCTTGGCCCCGGGACTCTCTGGAAACACCATATATTTT CASSLAPGLSGNTIYF
. TRBJ2-7 14 TRBV7-9 TGTGCCAGCAGCGCCCAGCGGAGCTCCTACGAGCAGTACTTC CASSAQRSSYEQYF
TRBD1 TRBJ2-5 15 TRBV6-5 TGTGCCAGCAGTTACGGTGGGCGGGACAGGACCCCCATGTACTTC CASSYGGRDRTPMYF
TRBD1 TRBJ1-1 15 TRBV5-4 TGTGCCAGCAGCATGGGGACAGGGGGGAACACTGAAGCTTTCTTT CASSMGTGGNTEAFF
. TRBJ1-3 15 TRBV7-2 TGTGCCAGCAGCCCCGCCCGGGTCTCTGGAAACACCATATATTTT CASSPARVSGNTIYF
TRBD2 TRBJ2-2 20 TRBV7-3 TGTGCCAGCAGCCCCCTTATCGGACTAGCGGGGGGTCTAGGCACCGGGGAGCTGTTTTTT CASSPLIGLAGGLGTGELFF
TRBD1 TRBJ2-7 16 TRBV4-1 TGCGCCAGCAGCCAGATGGGGACAGGACCCACCTACGAGCAGTACTTC CASSQMGTGPTYEQYF
TRBD2 TRBJ2-7 14 TRBV7-8 TGTGCCAGCAGCTTCGGACTAGCGGACTACGAGCAGTACTTC CASSFGLADYEQYF
. TRBJ1-5 13 TRBV5-6 TGTGCCAGCAGCTTGAAAGGTGGGCCACCCCAGCATTTT CASSLKGGPPQHF
TRBD1 TRBJ1-6 15 TRBV7-9 TGTGCCAGCAGCCCCCGGACAGGGGATAATTCACCCCTCCACTTT CASSPRTGDNSPLHF
TRBD1 TRBJ2-7 14 TRBV2 TGTGCCAGCAGACGGGACAGGTTTTCCTACGAGCAGTACTTC CASRRDRFSYEQYF
. TRBJ2-3 14 TRBV7-2 TGTGCCAGCAAAAAGGGGAACCCCACAGATACGCAGTATTTT CASKKGNPTDTQYF
. TRBJ2-5 13 TRBV5-1 TGCGCCAGCAGCTTGGGGATAGACTACAACCAGTACTTC CASSLGIDYNQYF
TRBD1 TRBJ2-2 14 TRBV29-1 TGCAGCGTTGCGGACAGGGTGGAAACCGGGGAGCTGTTTTTT CSVADRVETGELFF
TRBD2 TRBJ2-2 15 TRBV2 TGTGCCATATCGGGGGGGGGCCGGAACACCGGGGAGCTGTTTTTT CAISGGGRNTGELFF